This T cell receptor (beta chain) stems from a study of T-cell memory formation after mild COVID-19. Study-wide background: Largely donor-specific sequence clusters came from two donors.

With regard to this clonotype: Its antigen is not known.

It was 5'RACE with constant-segment primers that produced the TCR alpha and TCR beta cDNA libraries, which carried sample barcodes and UMIs. Each CDR3 protein gets one entry after TCRdb re-called the 5' RACE reads with MiXCR. The profile shows about 610,000 distinct CDR3 sequences, 15% to 20% of them singletons. CDR1 MGHRA and CDR2 YSYEKL come from the germline V gene. This CDR3 contains 16 residues. V lost 1 base, J lost 4 bases, and 14 bases lay in between. Study-wide results and caveats: The authors did not confirm SARS-CoV-2 specificity of second-wave clones peaking day 37.

Sample: PBMCs or a T cell subset sorted from them (not recorded which). The sequence was obtained from an adult woman who had mild COVID-19 (a few samples of this study predate the infection). Cell type and time point are not known. The chain carries TRBV4-1 and TRBJ2-1; D is possibly TRBD1 (6 bases). The CDR3 loop is CASSQVGQRIYNEQFF. CDR3 nucleotide sequence: TGCGCCAGCAGCCAAGTAGGACAGAGGATTTACAATGAGCAGTTCTTC.